The 12 T cell receptor beta chains in this list originate from one sample, sequenced in a study of T cells in women clearing cervical HPV infection. Assay: immunoSEQ multiplex PCR; the TCRdb copy retains only in-frame clones and omits some. The data include 30,000 to 45,000 clones; the top ten clones carry around 3.5%. The sequenced sample was blood buffy coat. All receptors derive from a woman aged 18 to 75 with a cervical HPV16 infection that either progressed to CIN3+ or cleared (not recorded which).

Remarks on this clone: From the germline J gene comes the end of the CDR3, since the read stops 3 residues before it. The rearrangement joins TRBV6-2 or TRBV6-3 to TRBJ1-2; D gene uncertain. Germline-derived CDR1 and CDR2 are MNHEY and SVGEGT. The CDR3 runs to 14 residues. The ends were cut back, 2 bases at V and 0 bases at J, with 7 bases in the middle. Partial CDR3 DNA: TGTGCCAGCAGTTACAGAACTCCTAACTATGGC. As protein: CASSYRTPNYG. The CDR3 as a whole reads CASSYRTPNYGYTF.

Turning to this clone: The read is 3 residues too short to cover the CDR3 end, so that end is filled in from the germline J gene. The V gene is TRBV2, the J gene TRBJ1-6; TRBD1 aligns across 9 bases. The CDR3 covers 13 residues. V lost 11 bases, J lost 8 bases, and 7 bases stayed unmatched. The germline V gene has CDR1 SNHLY and CDR2 FYNNEI. The part of the CDR3 DNA that was read is TGTGCCCTCTCGGGACAGGGATATTCACCC. Amino acids: CALSGQGYSP. The full CDR3 sequence reads CALSGQGYSPLHF.

As concerns this clone: Read data end 3 residues before the CDR3 end; the end is taken from the germline J gene. This sequence joins TRBV19 and TRBJ2-7; possibly TRBD1 for D (7 bases). The CDR3 is 15 amino acids. In germline, CDR1 is LNHDA, CDR2 SQIVND (reference sequence). Trimming took 6 bases from V and 3 from J, leaving 18 bases between them. The CDR3 DNA, read in part, is TGTGCCAGTAGAGGTATCCGGCAGGGGGGCTACGAG. Protein sequence: CASRGIRQGGYE. The complete CDR3 sequence is CASRGIRQGGYEQYF.

A word on this clone: The sequence runs out 3 residues before the end of the CDR3; the remainder is reconstructed from the germline J gene. This chain joins TRBV13 and TRBJ2-3; 8 bases match TRBD2. The CDR3 extends over 16 amino acids. CDR1 PRHDT and CDR2 FYEKMQ come from the germline V gene (reference sequence). Trimming cost V 1 base and J 2 bases; bases outside gene matches: 5. The sequenced CDR3 bases are TGTGCCAGCAGCTTAGTGGGTAGCGGGGACACAGATACG. As protein: CASSLVGSGDTDT. The complete CDR3 reads CASSLVGSGDTDTQYF.

Comment on this clone: The read stops 3 residues short of the end of the CDR3; the missing end is completed from the germline J gene. The rearrangement links TRBV5-4 to TRBJ1-3, with D maybe TRBD1 (6 bases). The germline V and J ends were trimmed by 0 bases and 8 bases, with 12 bases remaining between them. Germline V gene lookup returns CDR1 SGHNT and CDR2 YYREEE (reference sequence). The CDR3 consists of 14 residues. The CDR3 DNA, read in part, is TGTGCCAGCAGCTTGGATGGGCAGGGGTACACC. It codes for CASSLDGQGYT. The entire CDR3 protein is CASSLDGQGYTIYF.

About this clone: The read ends 3 residues before the CDR3 terminus; that terminus is restored from the germline J gene. The chain employs TRBV6-1 and TRBJ2-2; D remains unclear. Germline V CDR1 and CDR2: MNHNS, SASEGT. CDR3 length: 17 residues. V was shortened by 2 bases and J by 3 bases, with 16 bases between the two germline ends. The CDR3 here is CASSELAVMVYTGELFF. The sequenced CDR3 bases are TGTGCCAGCAGTGAACTGGCGGTTATGGTGTACACCGGGGAG.

Notes on this clone: The observed sequence ends 3 residues before the CDR3 terminus, with the missing tail filled in from the germline J gene. J is TRBJ1-2 and V is TRBV7-9; D remains ambiguous. V lost 5 bases, J lost 4 bases, and 11 bases lay in between. Germline V CDR1 and CDR2: SEHNR, FQNEAQ (reference sequence). CDR3 length: 13 residues. CDR3 DNA, as far as it was read: TGTGCCAGCAGCCTAAGGGTACTCTATGGC. It translates to CASSLRVLYG. The whole CDR3 sequence reads CASSLRVLYGYTF.

Notes on this clone: The read stops 3 residues short of the end of the CDR3; the missing end is completed from the germline J gene. The V gene is TRBV20-1, the J gene TRBJ2-6, with a tentative D call TRBD2 (7 bases). CDR1 is DFQATT, CDR2 SNEGSKA, per germline (reference sequence). V gave up 2 bases and J gave up 0 bases, with 17 bases separating them. This CDR3 is built from 18 residues. The covered CDR3 bases are TGCAGTGCTAGATCCCCCCGGGGGGCGAGCTCTGGGGCCAACGTC. Its protein is CSARSPRGASSGANV. The whole CDR3 is CSARSPRGASSGANVLTF.

Comments on this clone: The DNA ends 3 residues before the CDR3 does, and the rest of the CDR3 is filled in from the germline J gene. The genes are TRBV30 and TRBJ2-1; 7 positions agree with TRBD2. Germline V gives CDR1 GTSNPN, CDR2 SVGIG (reference sequence). The ends lost 0 bases at V and 1 base at J; junction bases unmatched: 6. CDR3 size: 16 residues. CDR3 DNA, as far as it was read: TGTGCCTGGAGTGTACGGCTAGCGGCGTCCTACAATGAG. Protein product: CAWSVRLAASYNE. The whole CDR3 is CAWSVRLAASYNEQFF.

In regard to this clone: The CDR3 is cut off 3 residues early in the read; its end comes from the germline J gene. The rearrangement links TRBV19 to TRBJ2-1, with 10 bases matching TRBD2. Germline CDR1 reads LNHDA; CDR2 reads SQIVND (reference sequence). The CDR3 runs 15 residues. Trimming at V came to 8 bases and at J to 6 bases, leaving 10 bases not matched to a gene. The CDR3 bases that were read are TGTGCCAGTCCGGACCCTAGCGGGAGAGCCAATGAG. It is translated as CASPDPSGRANE. The full CDR3 reads CASPDPSGRANEQFF.

Of note for this clone: The sequence runs out 3 residues before the end of the CDR3; the remainder is reconstructed from the germline J gene. J is TRBJ2-3 and V is TRBV5-1; D may correspond to TRBD1 or TRBD2 (6 bases each). In germline, CDR1 is SGHRS, CDR2 YFSETQ. Trimming stripped 7 bases from V and 2 bases from J, with 17 bases between. This CDR3 is built from 15 residues. CDR3 region: CASSKEGVATDTQYF. The sequenced CDR3 bases are TGCGCCAGCTCGAAGGAGGGGGTGGCCACAGATACG.

The CDR3 bases that were read are TGTGCCAGCAGTGGCGGGAGGGCCACAGATACG. Amino acids: CASSGGRATDT. The complete CDR3 protein is CASSGGRATDTQYF. This chain joins TRBV6-4 and TRBJ2-3; 9 nucleotides line up with TRBD2. Read data end 3 residues before the CDR3 end; the end is taken from the germline J gene. Germline V gene lookup returns CDR1 MRHNA and CDR2 SNTAGT. The CDR3 is 14 residues long. The trim removed 4 bases at V and 2 bases at J, leaving 1 base unmatched.